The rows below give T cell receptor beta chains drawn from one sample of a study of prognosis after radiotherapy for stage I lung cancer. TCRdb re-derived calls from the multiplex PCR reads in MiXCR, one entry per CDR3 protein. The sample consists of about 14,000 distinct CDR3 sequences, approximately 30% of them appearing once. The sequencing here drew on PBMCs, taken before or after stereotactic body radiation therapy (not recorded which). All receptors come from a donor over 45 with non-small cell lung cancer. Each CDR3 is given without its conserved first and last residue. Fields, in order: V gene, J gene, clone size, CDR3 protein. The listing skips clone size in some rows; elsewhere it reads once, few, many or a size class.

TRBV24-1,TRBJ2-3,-,ATSSSQGGQRGEDTQY
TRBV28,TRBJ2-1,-,ASSLNTDYNEQF
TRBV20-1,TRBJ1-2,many,SASADSLSGYGYT
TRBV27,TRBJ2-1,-,ASSVRTSGRLNEQF
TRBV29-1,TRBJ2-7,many,SVEVHGVSGEQY
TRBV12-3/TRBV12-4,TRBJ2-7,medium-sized,ASRPGPAYEQY
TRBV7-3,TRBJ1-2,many,ASSLTGKDGYT
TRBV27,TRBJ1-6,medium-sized,ASRSHLRGRNSPLH
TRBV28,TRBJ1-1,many,ASSTRQSGRAF
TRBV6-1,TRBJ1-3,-,ASRERERLNTIY
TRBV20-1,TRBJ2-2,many,SARVQSPDTGELF
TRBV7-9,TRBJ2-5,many,ASSVLGGGETQY
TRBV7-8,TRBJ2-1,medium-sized,ASSEKTGGVYNEQF
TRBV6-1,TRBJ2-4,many,ASSNRDSKNIQY
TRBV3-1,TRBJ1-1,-,ASRRLSGYTEAF
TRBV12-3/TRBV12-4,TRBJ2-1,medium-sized,ASSRLESDEQF
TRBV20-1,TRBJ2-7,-,STMDKTYEQY
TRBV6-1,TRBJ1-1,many,ASSKTTGGAF
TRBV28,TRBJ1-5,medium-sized,ASRSLRNQPQH
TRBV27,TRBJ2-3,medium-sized,ASSFDNTDTQY
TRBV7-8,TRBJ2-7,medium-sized,ASSLVHVTSGGGRYEQY
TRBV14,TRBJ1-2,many,ASSHKGPRST
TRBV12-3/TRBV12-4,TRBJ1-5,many,ASSFYPGNQPQH
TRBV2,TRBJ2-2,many,ASSDILAGGYTGELF
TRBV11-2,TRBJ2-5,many,ASSLAGAETQY